Reported below is one TCR beta chain. Its matching antigen is unknown. This specimen comes from a study of blood T cells in healthy people across ages. Study-wide findings and caveats: Diversity of TCR beta per million T cells declined in a roughly linear way with age.

Trimming stripped 1 base from V and 7 bases from J, with 7 bases between. Germline V lookup: CDR1 MNHEY, CDR2 SVGEGT. The CDR3 is 12 amino acids. Caucasian individuals from Russia who were healthy and aged about 6 to 95 acted as donors. A J-beta primer mix and a sample-barcoded 5' primer were used in a second PCR of roughly 7 to 12 cycles. Paired-end reads containing CDR3 totaled no fewer than 3 million for each sample. TCRdb re-called the 5' RACE reads through MiXCR, storing one row per CDR3 protein. The sample consists of hundreds of thousands of distinct CDR3 sequences, roughly 50% of them appearing once.

The J gene is TRBJ1-1, the V gene TRBV6-2 or TRBV6-3; D not resolved. This TCR derives from a man aged 35 to 55 in good health. Sequences were obtained from blood. The CDR3 loop is CASSYFRSEAFF. CDR3 nucleotide sequence: TGTGCCAGCAGTTACTTCCGCAGTGAAGCTTTCTTT.